Below, one T cell receptor (beta chain) is given with its context. Trimming took 4 bases from V and 8 from J, leaving 23 bases between them. Germline CDR1 SQVTM, CDR2 ANQGSEA. CDR3 size: 15 residues. This record belongs to a study of blood T cells in healthy people across ages. A second PCR, run for about 6 to 12 cycles, used a sample-barcoded 5' primer plus a J-beta primer mix. TCRdb used MiXCR to reprocess the 5' RACE reads, holding one entry per CDR3 protein. Of some 690,000 distinct CDR3 sequences in the sample, about a fifth are singletons; the top ten hold roughly a fifth. The origin of this receptor is a man aged 70 or older in good health. V usage is TRBV29-1 and J usage is TRBJ1-2; the D gene is possibly TRBD1 (5 bases). Specimen: blood. As DNA, the CDR3 is TGCAGCGTTGGGCAGGGCGGTGGGTCTCAGCGCGGCTACACCTTC. It codes for CSVGQGGGSQRGYTF.